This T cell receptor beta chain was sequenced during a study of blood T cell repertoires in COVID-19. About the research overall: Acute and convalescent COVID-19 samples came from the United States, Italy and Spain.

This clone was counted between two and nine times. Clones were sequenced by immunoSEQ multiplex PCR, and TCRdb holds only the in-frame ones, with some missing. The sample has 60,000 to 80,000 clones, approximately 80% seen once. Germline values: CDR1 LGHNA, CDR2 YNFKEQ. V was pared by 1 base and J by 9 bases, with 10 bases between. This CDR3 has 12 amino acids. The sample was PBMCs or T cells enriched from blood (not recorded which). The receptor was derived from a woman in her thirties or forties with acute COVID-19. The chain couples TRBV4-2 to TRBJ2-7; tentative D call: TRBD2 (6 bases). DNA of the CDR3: TGTGCCAGCAGCCAAGCGGGGGAAAGGCAGTACTTC. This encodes CASSQAGERQYF.